These 27 T cell receptor beta chains came from one sample sequenced in a study of blood T cell repertoires in COVID-19. The assay was immunoSEQ multiplex PCR, and TCRdb's table has in-frame clones only and misses some. The sample has 250,000 to 350,000 clones, around 85% seen once. The sequenced material came from PBMCs or T cells enriched from blood (not recorded which). The origin of the receptors is a woman under 40 who had recovered from COVID-19.

The chain uses TRBV4-1 and TRBJ2-7; D is unclear. Germline V gene lookup returns CDR1 MGHRA and CDR2 YSYEKL. Between the trimmed V and J ends, which lost 0 bases and 6 bases, there was a span of 9 bases. This CDR3 has 13 amino acids. The CDR3 loop is CASSQDEPGEQYF. DNA of the CDR3: TGCGCCAGCAGCCAAGATGAGCCCGGCGAGCAGTACTTC.

V usage is TRBV19 and J usage is TRBJ1-2; D possibly corresponds to TRBD1 (5 bases). Between the trimmed V and J ends, which lost 2 bases and 4 bases, there was a span of 8 bases. Germline CDR1 LNHDA, CDR2 SQIVND (reference sequence). This CDR3 has 13 residues. DNA of the CDR3: TGTGCCAGTAGTATAACGACAGTCTATGGCTACACCTTC. As protein: CASSITTVYGYTF.

The genes are TRBV5-1 and TRBJ1-1, with D uncertain. Germline V CDR1 and CDR2: SGHRS, YFSETQ. V lost 4 bases and J lost 5, with 18 bases in between. CDR3 length equals 15 residues. CDR3 DNA: TGCGCCAGCAGCCCTACCGGAGAGGGTCGAACTGAAGCTTTCTTT. It translates to CASSPTGEGRTEAFF. Variable domain in full (rest from reference TRBV5-1 and TRBJ1-1): KAGVTQTPRYLIKTRGQQVTLSCSPISGHRSVSWYQQTPGQGLQFLFEYFSETQRNKGNFPGRFSGRQFSNSRSEMNVSTLELGDSALYLCASSPTGEGRTEAFFGQGTRLTVV.

This sequence joins TRBV24-1 and TRBJ2-5; 8 bases map to TRBD1. There are 14 residues in the CDR3. V lost 4 bases, J lost 4 bases, and 4 bases stayed unmatched. Looked up from germline, CDR1 is KGHDR and CDR2 is SFDVKD. CDR3: CATSDRGQSETQYF. The CDR3 bases are TGTGCCACCAGTGACAGGGGGCAGTCAGAGACCCAGTACTTC.

This chain joins TRBV6-4 and TRBJ1-1; no clear D gene. The CDR3 totals 13 residues. V lost 6 bases and J 1 base, leaving 9 bases between the germline ends. CDR1 MRHNA and CDR2 SNTAGT come from the germline V gene. CDR3 amino acids: CASRKNGNTEAFF. The CDR3 DNA reads as TGTGCCAGCAGAAAGAACGGGAACACTGAAGCTTTCTTT.

The chain is built from TRBV2 and TRBJ1-5; the D is unclear. V was clipped by 0 bases and J by 4 bases, with 7 bases between them. CDR3 length: 14 amino acids. Germline assignment: CDR1 SNHLY and CDR2 FYNNEI. The CDR3, as DNA: TGTGCCAGCAGTGAAGCTCCCCCGAATCAGCCCCAGCATTTT. Amino acid sequence: CASSEAPPNQPQHF.

This clone was picked up one time. The chain has TRBV6-1 and TRBJ2-7; 12 bases agree with TRBD1. The CDR3 covers 16 residues. After removal of 4 bases from V and 7 bases from J, the junction contained 11 bases not matched to a gene. Germline CDR1 and CDR2: MNHNS and SASEGT. This chain's CDR3 is CASSAEPGQGAREQYF. The CDR3 region has the DNA TGTGCCAGCAGTGCTGAGCCGGGACAGGGGGCAAGGGAGCAGTACTTC.

This chain connects TRBV28 to TRBJ2-7; 12 positions agree with TRBD1. Germline CDR1 and CDR2: MDHEN and SYDVKM. The J segment lost 4 bases and the V segment lost 6 bases, leaving 10 bases of the junction unmatched. The CDR3 runs to 16 residues. In DNA, the CDR3 is TGTGCCAGCAGCACCTCAGGGGACAGGGGGCGGTACGAGCAGTACTTC. This gives the protein CASSTSGDRGRYEQYF. Supplemented by reference TRBV28 and TRBJ2-7, the full variable domain reads DVKVTQSSRYLVKRTGEKVFLECVQDMDHENMFWYRQDPGLGLRLIYFSYDVKMKEKGDIPEGYSVSREKKERFSLILESASTNQTSMYLCASSTSGDRGRYEQYFGPGTRLTVT.

This clone occurred once. The rearrangement joins TRBV3-1 (or the pseudogene TRBV3-2) to TRBJ2-2; D uncertain. Germline-derived CDR1 and CDR2 are LGHDT and YNNKEL (reference sequence). Trimming left V 4 bases short and J 6 bases short, with 12 bases between. The CDR3 runs to 14 residues. The CDR3 nucleotides are TGTGCCAGCAGCCGAGCTATGGGCGCCGGGGAGCTGTTTTTT. Its protein product is CASSRAMGAGELFF.

In this sample, this clone turned up once. The chain couples TRBV3-1 (or the pseudogene TRBV3-2) to TRBJ1-5; 7 bases align to TRBD1. The ends lost 4 bases at V and 4 bases at J; junction bases unmatched: 7. From germline, CDR1 is LGHDT and CDR2 YNNKEL (reference sequence). CDR3 size: 15 residues. Here the CDR3 DNA reads TGTGCCAGCAGCCCAACAGGGGCCAAGAATCAGCCCCAGCATTTT. Translating it yields CASSPTGAKNQPQHF.

The chain combines TRBV16 with TRBJ1-2; 7 bases are shared with TRBD1. J lost 7 bases, V lost 1 base, and 6 bases had no gene match. The V gene's germline CDR1 is KGHSY and CDR2 FQNENV. This CDR3 is built from 14 residues. CDR3 residues: CASSQYYRGGGYTF. Here the CDR3 DNA reads TGTGCCAGCAGCCAATATTACAGGGGCGGTGGCTACACCTTC.

This chain connects TRBV5-1 to TRBJ1-1, with a tentative D call TRBD1 (6 bases). Germline V gene lookup returns CDR1 SGHRS and CDR2 YFSETQ. Trimming removed 7 bases from V and 3 bases from J, with 10 bases in between. The CDR3 extends over 12 amino acids. CDR3 bases: TGCGCCAGCCAGGGGAAGTACACTGAAGCTTTCTTT. It translates to CASQGKYTEAFF.

The rearrangement uses TRBV10-2 and TRBJ1-2; perhaps TRBD1 as D (5 bases). CDR1 WSHSY and CDR2 SAAADI come from the germline V gene. V was trimmed by 3 bases and J by 8 bases, leaving 19 bases between them. This CDR3 is built from 15 residues. The DNA of the CDR3 is TGCGCCAGCAGTGAAAAGTCCCCAGGGATGGGAGGCTACACCTTC. Amino acid sequence: CASSEKSPGMGGYTF.

The V and J genes are TRBV19 and TRBJ1-2; D call uncertain. Trimming removed 4 bases at V and 4 bases at J, with 10 bases between. Germline CDR1 and CDR2: LNHDA and SQIVND (reference sequence). This CDR3 is 13 amino acids long. CDR3 coding DNA: TGTGCCAGTAGTAGAGAGCGGGGCTATGGCTACACCTTC. It codes for CASSRERGYGYTF. The full variable domain, in which reference TRBV19 and TRBJ1-2 provide the parts outside the CDR3, is DGGITQSPKYLFRKEGQNVTLSCEQNLNHDAMYWYRQDPGQGLRLIYYSQIVNDFQKGDIAEGYSVSREKKESFPLTVTSAQKNPTAFYLCASSRERGYGYTFGSGTRLTVV.

There are a few counts of this clone. J is TRBJ2-7 and V is TRBV29-1; 7 positions agree with TRBD1. Germline values: CDR1 SQVTM, CDR2 ANQGSEA. The CDR3 is made up of 13 amino acids. V lost 4 bases and J lost 4; bases outside the gene matches: 7. The chain's CDR3 is CSVVRGGDYEQYF. DNA for the CDR3: TGCAGCGTTGTTCGAGGGGGCGATTACGAGCAGTACTTC.

V gene TRBV7-2 combines with J gene TRBJ1-5, with D possibly TRBD1 on 6 matching bases. V lost 3 bases to trimming and J lost 7 bases, with 10 bases between them. From germline, CDR1 is SGHTA and CDR2 FQGNSA. CDR3 length: 13 amino acids. The CDR3 DNA sequence: TGTGCCAGCAGCTTTGGGGGGGGCCAGCCCCAGCATTTT. Translated: CASSFGGGQPQHF.

The chain is built from TRBV5-6 and TRBJ1-5; possibly TRBD1 for D (5 bases). Germline loops: CDR1 SGHDT, CDR2 YYEEEE. V lost 4 bases and J 4 bases, leaving 6 bases between the germline ends. The CDR3 contains 12 residues. CDR3 nucleotide sequence: TGTGCCAGCAGCAGGGGTAATCAGCCCCAGCATTTT. It yields the protein CASSRGNQPQHF.

The rearrangement links TRBV5-4 to TRBJ2-3; 8 bases are a match to TRBD1. The J segment lost 0 bases and the V segment lost 3 bases, leaving 0 bases of the junction unmatched. There are 14 residues in the CDR3. The V gene's germline CDR1 is SGHNT and CDR2 YYREEE (reference sequence). This CDR3 reads CASSWTGSTDTQYF. CDR3 in DNA: TGTGCCAGCAGCTGGACAGGGAGCACAGATACGCAGTATTTT. The whole variable domain, filled in from reference TRBV5-4 and TRBJ2-3, reads ETGVTQSPTHLIKTRGQQVTLRCSSQSGHNTVSWYQQALGQGPQFIFQYYREEENGRGNFPPRFSGLQFPNYSSELNVNALELDDSALYLCASSWTGSTDTQYFGPGTRLTVL.

The chain uses TRBV7-8 and TRBJ1-5; tentatively, D is TRBD1 (6 bases). CDR3 length equals 16 residues. Looked up from germline, CDR1 is SGHVS and CDR2 is FQNEAQ. V shed 5 bases and J shed 5 bases, with 19 bases lying between them. CDR3 bases: TGTGCCAGCAGCCAAAACCCCTGGACAGCCCATCAGCCCCAGCATTTT. Its protein product is CASSQNPWTAHQPQHF.

In nucleotides, the CDR3 is TGTGCCAGCAGTTTATTCCGAGGGAACACTGAAGCTTTCTTT. It is translated as CASSLFRGNTEAFF. This chain uses TRBV28 with TRBJ1-1; D remains unclear. The CDR3 length is 14 residues. V dropped 1 base and J dropped 1 base, with 7 bases sitting between them. Per the germline V gene, CDR1 is MDHEN and CDR2 is SYDVKM. Looking up the rest from reference TRBV28 and TRBJ1-1 gives the full variable domain: DVKVTQSSRYLVKRTGEKVFLECVQDMDHENMFWYRQDPGLGLRLIYFSYDVKMKEKGDIPEGYSVSREKKERFSLILESASTNQTSMYLCASSLFRGNTEAFFGQGTRLTVV.

Remarks on this clone: This sequence may be a read error, since a much larger clone differs from it by one base. This chain connects TRBV6-4 to TRBJ2-3; D might be TRBD2 (6 bases). The germline V gene encodes CDR1 MRHNA and CDR2 SNTAGT. The CDR3 length is 13 residues. Between the trimmed V and J ends, which lost 4 bases and 2 bases, there was a span of 7 bases. The CDR3 loop reads CASSAGATDTQYF. CDR3 DNA: TGTGCCAGCAGTGCGGGAGCCACAGATACGCAGTATTTT.

V is TRBV15 and J is TRBJ1-3; D is uncertain. Germline V lookup: CDR1 LNHNV, CDR2 YYDKDF (reference sequence). The V gene lost 6 bases and the J gene lost 0 bases, with 6 bases spanning the gap. The CDR3 loop spans 13 amino acids. CDR3 amino acids: CATSPGSGNTIYF. The CDR3 DNA follows: TGTGCCACCAGTCCAGGCTCTGGAAACACCATATATTTT.

V is TRBV6-1 and J is TRBJ2-6, with D possibly being TRBD1 (5 bases). V lost 4 bases to trimming and J lost 0 bases, with 10 bases between them. The germline gives CDR1 MNHNS, CDR2 SASEGT. CDR3 length: 16 amino acids. CDR3 sequence: CASSVWTPSGANVLTF. CDR3 DNA sequence: TGTGCCAGCAGTGTGTGGACACCCTCTGGGGCCAACGTCCTGACTTTC.

This clone was seen only once. The chain is built from TRBV11-2 and TRBJ2-1, with D unresolved. Trimming pared 7 bases from V and 8 bases from J, leaving 12 bases between. The CDR3 loop spans 12 amino acids. Germline CDR1 reads SGHAT; CDR2 reads FQNNGV. For the CDR3, the DNA is TGTGCCAGCACCCTCAGAGGAGATGAGCAGTTCTTC. This encodes CASTLRGDEQFF.

The chain couples TRBV30 to TRBJ2-1; 9 positions match TRBD2. Germline V CDR1 and CDR2: GTSNPN, SVGIG (reference sequence). The CDR3 sequence is 16 residues long. V dropped 4 bases and J dropped 3; count of bases not matched to a gene: 10. This CDR3 is CAWNRGASGNYNEQFF. CDR3 bases: TGTGCCTGGAACCGGGGGGCTAGCGGGAACTACAATGAGCAGTTCTTC.

V and J are TRBV19 and TRBJ1-1; 12 bases align to TRBD1. Germline loops: CDR1 LNHDA, CDR2 SQIVND (reference sequence). Unmatched junction bases numbered 3, after V lost 1 base and J lost 6 bases. CDR3 length: 15 residues. CDR3 nucleotide sequence: TGTGCCAGTAGTATAGCTGGGGACAGGGGGCCTGAAGCTTTCTTT. Protein product: CASSIAGDRGPEAFF.

The J gene is TRBJ1-6, the V gene TRBV21-1; the table's D call, TRBD1, has no DNA check behind it. TRBV21-1 corresponds to a pseudogene. The CDR3 runs 14 residues. The CDR3 sequence: CASSKGSGQTPLHF. CDR3 coding DNA: TGTGCCAGCAGCAAAGGCTCCGGACAGACACCCCTCCACTTT.